The rows below give T cell receptor beta chains drawn from one sample of a study of regulatory T cells in long-lasting Graves disease. Each CDR3 protein gets one entry after TCRdb re-called the multiplex PCR reads with MiXCR. The data show approximately 310,000 distinct CDR3 sequences, with 15% to 20% seen just once and about 38% held by the top ten. The sequenced sample was peripheral blood mononuclear cells (PBMCs), obtained at new diagnosis, from a patient treated with antithyroid drugs. Source of these receptors: a female donor with Graves disease. Both conserved end residues are part of each CDR3.

j_call | v_call | cdr3_aa
TRBJ2-1 | TRBV20-1 | CSAPALGQGSDNEQFF
TRBJ1-4 | TRBV28 | CATGGATNEELFF
TRBJ2-1 | TRBV20-1 | CSSGGGSYNEQFF
TRBJ2-1 | TRBV3-1 | CASSISYQAVNNEQFF
TRBJ2-7 | TRBV2 | CASSLVVRSYEQYF
TRBJ2-7 | TRBV19 | CASSNHGRQWVNEQYF
TRBJ2-7 | TRBV6-1 | CASSQGPPEQQYF
TRBJ1-1 | TRBV19 | CASTGLNTEAFF
TRBJ2-1 | TRBV5-1 | CASSLSGTGYNEQFF
TRBJ2-3 | TRBV28 | CASSRLAGGFTDTQYF
TRBJ2-3 | TRBV28 | CASRRLAGLTDTQYF
TRBJ2-5 | TRBV12-3/TRBV12-4 | CASSLQGMKETQYF
TRBJ1-5 | TRBV3-1 | CASSQDSGVNQPQHF
TRBJ2-1 | TRBV6-5 | CASSYGADEQFF
TRBJ2-5 | TRBV29-1 | CSCRDGTVPKETQYF
TRBJ1-6 | TRBV7-2 | CASSLVENSPLHF
TRBJ1-1 | TRBV28 | CASKTRDTEAFF
TRBJ2-1 | TRBV29-1 | CSASTGRPSNEQFF
TRBJ2-3 | TRBV12-3/TRBV12-4 | CASSEGGIRTDTQYF
TRBJ2-3 | TRBV30 | CAWSMGFGTDTQYF
TRBJ2-3 | TRBV27 | CASTTGGSDTQYF
TRBJ2-5 | TRBV16 | CASSQGGFRETQYF
TRBJ1-5 | TRBV7-3 | CAGSPTLRARRGDQPQHF
TRBJ2-2 | TRBV6-2/TRBV6-3 | CASSYAGTLTGELFF
TRBJ2-5 | TRBV15 | CATSLDGSRGETQYF
TRBJ1-5 | TRBV12-3/TRBV12-4 | CASSLPSGPQHF
TRBJ1-2 | TRBV12-3/TRBV12-4 | CASSFAIGYTF
TRBJ2-5 | TRBV24-1 | CATSDPSGMGETQYF
TRBJ2-2 | TRBV12-3/TRBV12-4 | CASSRDSNTGELFF
TRBJ1-6 | TRBV7-9 | CASSSGVLGFNSPLHF
TRBJ2-1 | TRBV6-5 | CASSYWGLEDNEQFF
TRBJ2-3 | TRBV3-1 | CASSQSGSPTDTQYF
TRBJ1-1 | TRBV28 | CASSSPTGLLTEAFF
TRBJ1-5 | TRBV12-3/TRBV12-4 | CASSFWGSSNQPQHF
TRBJ1-5 | TRBV30 | CAWSVVGISGNQPQHF
TRBJ2-1 | TRBV28 | CVSRYQGNRAYNEQFF
TRBJ1-5 | TRBV27 | CASSQYFNQPQHF
TRBJ1-2 | TRBV2 | CASSERTGWGYTF
TRBJ2-3 | TRBV7-9 | CASGGWLSTDTQYF
TRBJ2-1 | TRBV19 | CASKGFGNLRNEQFF
TRBJ2-3 | TRBV20-1 | CSARSLIAEQSSTDTQYF
TRBJ1-2 | TRBV9 | CASSYLGGYTF
TRBJ1-5 | TRBV9 | CASARGPVFNQPQHF
TRBJ2-7 | TRBV14 | CASSLRDWGYEQYF
TRBJ1-4 | TRBV20-1 | CSARISGEVATNEKLFF
TRBJ2-5 | TRBV20-1 | CSASPTSGETQYF
TRBJ1-4 | TRBV6-1 | CASSPLGRTNEKLFF
TRBJ1-2 | TRBV7-9 | CASSLGGVLGGYTF
TRBJ1-3 | TRBV12-3/TRBV12-4 | CASSSGQGATGNTIYF
TRBJ2-3 | TRBV18 | CASSPLARTRTSWTDTQYF
TRBJ2-2 | TRBV12-3/TRBV12-4 | CASLWFPNTGELFF
TRBJ2-4 | TRBV10-1 | CASSESPRSLAKNIQYF
TRBJ2-5 | TRBV20-1 | CSARRGQAEETQYF
TRBJ2-1 | TRBV29-1 | CSVEWSGSYNEQFF
TRBJ2-7 | TRBV24-1 | CATSERGSGSSSYEQYF
TRBJ2-1 | TRBV19 | CASSTPEREFNEQFF
TRBJ1-1 | TRBV10-1 | CASSEDRRTEAFF
TRBJ1-4 | TRBV7-2 | CASTLKTSGTEAEKLFF